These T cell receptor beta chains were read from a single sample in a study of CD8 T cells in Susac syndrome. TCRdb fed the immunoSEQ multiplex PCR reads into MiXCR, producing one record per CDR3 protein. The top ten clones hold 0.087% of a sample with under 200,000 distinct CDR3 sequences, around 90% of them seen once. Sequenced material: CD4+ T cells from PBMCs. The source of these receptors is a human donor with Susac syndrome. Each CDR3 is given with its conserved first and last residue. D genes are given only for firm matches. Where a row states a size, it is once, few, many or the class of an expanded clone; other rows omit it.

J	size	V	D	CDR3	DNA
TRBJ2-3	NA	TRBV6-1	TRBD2	CASSEVTSGTDTQYF	TGTGCCAGCAGTGAAGTCACTAGCGGCACAGATACGCAGTATTTT
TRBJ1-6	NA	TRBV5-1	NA	CASSLLGHGQGRLGPLHF	TGCGCCAGCAGCTTGTTAGGGCACGGCCAGGGACGCCTTGGACCCCTCCACTTT
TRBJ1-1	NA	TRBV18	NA	CASSPQTGPSNTEAFF	TGTGCCAGCTCACCCCAGACAGGACCGAGCAACACTGAAGCTTTCTTT
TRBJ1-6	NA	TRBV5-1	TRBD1	CASSFSAGGESPLHF	TGCGCCAGCAGCTTCTCGGCAGGGGGAGAATCACCCCTCCACTTT
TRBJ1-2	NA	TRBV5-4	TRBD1	CAIPNVDRDRGFRNYGYTF	TGTGCCATACCAAATGTCGACCGGGACAGGGGATTTAGGAACTATGGCTACACCTTC
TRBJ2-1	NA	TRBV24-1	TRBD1	CATSDRRDRRLGEQFF	TGTGCCACCAGTGACCGCCGGGACAGGCGACTCGGGGAGCAGTTCTTC
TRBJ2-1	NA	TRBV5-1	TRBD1	CASSSWTGANEQFF	TGCGCCAGCAGCTCGTGGACAGGAGCAAATGAGCAGTTCTTC
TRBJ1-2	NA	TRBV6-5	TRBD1	CASSYSEGQGVLYGYTF	TGTGCCAGCAGTTACTCGGAGGGACAGGGAGTCCTCTATGGCTACACCTTC
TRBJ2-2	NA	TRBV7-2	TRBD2	CASSFRTSLTGELFF	TGTGCCAGCAGCTTTCGGACTAGCTTAACCGGGGAGCTGTTTTTT
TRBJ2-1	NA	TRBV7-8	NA	CASRSAVRVGYYNEQFF	TGTGCCAGCAGATCCGCGGTGAGGGTCGGTTATTACAATGAGCAGTTCTTC
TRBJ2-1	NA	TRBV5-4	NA	CASSYPGTGNEQFF	TGTGCCAGCAGCTATCCGGGGACTGGCAATGAGCAGTTCTTC
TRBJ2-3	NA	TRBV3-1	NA	CASRPTSTDTQYF	TGTGCCAGCAGGCCCACTAGCACAGATACGCAGTATTTT
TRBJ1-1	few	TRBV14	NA	CASSQDLNTEAFF	TGTGCCAGCAGCCAGGATTTGAACACTGAAGCTTTCTTT
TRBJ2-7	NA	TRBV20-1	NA	CSAGTSYEQYF	TGCAGTGCGGGGACGTCCTACGAGCAGTACTTC
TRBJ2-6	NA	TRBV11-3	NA	CATKGATGANVLTF	TGTGCCACCAAAGGGGCAACTGGGGCCAACGTCCTGACTTTC
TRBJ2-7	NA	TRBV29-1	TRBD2	CSVEGTSGIYEQYF	TGCAGCGTCGAGGGGACTAGCGGGATCTACGAGCAGTACTTC
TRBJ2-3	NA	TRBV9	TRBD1	CASSVEGQVVDTQYF	TGTGCCAGCAGCGTAGAGGGACAGGTTGTTGATACGCAGTATTTT
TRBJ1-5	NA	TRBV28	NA	CASSLGDIRNQPQHF	TGTGCCAGCAGTTTAGGAGATATACGCAATCAGCCCCAGCATTTT
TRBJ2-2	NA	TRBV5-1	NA	CASSLIEGKGGELFF	TGCGCCAGCAGCTTGATAGAGGGTAAAGGCGGGGAGCTGTTTTTT
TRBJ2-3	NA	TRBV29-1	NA	CSVEDPEWRGTDTQYF	TGCAGCGTTGAAGATCCTGAATGGCGGGGCACAGATACGCAGTATTTT
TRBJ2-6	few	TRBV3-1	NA	CASSQVVGGTDGANVLTF	TGTGCCAGCAGCCAAGTCGTAGGGGGGACAGATGGGGCCAACGTCCTGACTTTC
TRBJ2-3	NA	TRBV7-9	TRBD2	CASSTRTSRDHTDTQYF	TGTGCCAGCAGCACCAGGACTAGCCGCGACCACACAGATACGCAGTATTTT
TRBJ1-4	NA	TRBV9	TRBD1	CASSGDRVRKKLFF	TGTGCCAGCAGCGGAGACAGGGTGAGAAAAAAACTGTTTTTT
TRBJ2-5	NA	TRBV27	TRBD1	CASSYRGTGQETQYF	TGTGCCAGCAGTTACCGAGGGACAGGGCAAGAGACCCAGTACTTC
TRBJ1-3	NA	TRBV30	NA	CAWAGHSGNTIYF	TGTGCCTGGGCAGGGCACTCTGGAAACACCATATATTTT
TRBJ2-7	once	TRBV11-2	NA	CASSLGGAIGYEQYF	TGTGCCAGCAGCTTAGGTGGGGCAATCGGTTACGAGCAGTACTTC
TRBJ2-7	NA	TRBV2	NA	CASRPISTPYEQYF	TGTGCCAGCCGCCCCATAAGCACCCCCTACGAGCAGTACTTC
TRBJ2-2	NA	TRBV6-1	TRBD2	CASTPSGLAGGPGGELFF	TGTGCCAGCACCCCCTCGGGGCTAGCGGGAGGGCCCGGCGGGGAGCTGTTTTTT
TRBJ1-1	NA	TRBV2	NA	CASQQPSYTEAFF	TGTGCCAGTCAACAGCCATCCTACACTGAAGCTTTCTTT
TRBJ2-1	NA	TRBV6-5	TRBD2	CASSYTGGDGSYNEQFF	TGTGCCAGCAGTTACACCGGGGGGGATGGCTCCTACAATGAGCAGTTCTTC
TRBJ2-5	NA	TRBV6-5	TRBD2	CASSQTSGGETQYF	TGTGCCAGCAGTCAGACTAGCGGGGGAGAGACCCAGTACTTC
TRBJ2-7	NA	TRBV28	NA	CASSPEGTGRYEQYF	TGTGCCAGCAGCCCCGAAGGGACGGGTAGGTACGAGCAGTACTTC
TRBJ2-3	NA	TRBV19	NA	CASRPTGADTQYF	TGTGCCAGTAGGCCGACGGGGGCAGATACGCAGTATTTT
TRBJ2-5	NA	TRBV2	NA	CAGLSSVTQYF	TGTGCCGGGCTAAGCTCCGTGACCCAGTACTTC
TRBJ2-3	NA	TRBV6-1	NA	CAAVLEGQSTDTQYF	TGTGCCGCAGTCTTAGAAGGACAAAGCACAGATACGCAGTATTTT
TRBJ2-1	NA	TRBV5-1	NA	CASSLVSRPYNEQFF	TGCGCCAGCAGCTTGGTGTCTAGACCCTACAATGAGCAGTTCTTC
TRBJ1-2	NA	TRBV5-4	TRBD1	CASSFTGTAAGYTF	TGTGCCAGCAGTTTTACCGGGACAGCCGCTGGCTACACCTTC
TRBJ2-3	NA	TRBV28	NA	CASIPSGEGRNTDTQYF	TGTGCCAGCATCCCTTCGGGAGAGGGCCGTAACACAGATACGCAGTATTTT
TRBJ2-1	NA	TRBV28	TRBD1	CASSLPGQGKKNEQFF	TGTGCCAGCAGTTTACCGGGACAGGGGAAGAAAAATGAGCAGTTCTTC
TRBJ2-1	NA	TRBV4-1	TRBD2	CASSQEPTSGGYNEQFF	TGCGCCAGCAGCCAAGAGCCGACTAGCGGGGGCTACAATGAGCAGTTCTTC
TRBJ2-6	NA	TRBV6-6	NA	CASSPPGGANVLTF	TGTGCCAGCAGTCCCCCGGGTGGGGCCAACGTCCTGACTTTC
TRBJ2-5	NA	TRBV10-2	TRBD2	CASSVLSGNQETQYF	TGCGCCAGCAGTGTTCTAAGCGGGAACCAAGAGACCCAGTACTTC
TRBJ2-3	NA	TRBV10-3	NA	CAISEGHPDTQYF	TGTGCCATCAGTGAGGGACACCCAGATACGCAGTATTTT
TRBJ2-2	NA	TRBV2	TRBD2	CASSGGGLTTGELFF	TGTGCCAGCAGTGGGGGGGGTTTGACCACCGGGGAGCTGTTTTTT
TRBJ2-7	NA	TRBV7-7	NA	CASGSWRGEQYF	TGTGCTAGCGGTTCGTGGCGTGGCGAGCAGTACTTC
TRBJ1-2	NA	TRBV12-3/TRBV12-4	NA	CASSLEGAGENGYTF	TGTGCCAGCAGTTTAGAAGGAGCAGGGGAGAATGGCTACACCTTC
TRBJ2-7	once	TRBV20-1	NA	CSAQLQGPYEQYF	TGCAGTGCCCAACTACAGGGACCCTACGAGCAGTACTTC
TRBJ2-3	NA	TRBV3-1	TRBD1	CASSSRTGSTDTQYF	TGTGCCAGCAGCTCACGGACAGGGAGCACAGATACGCAGTATTTT
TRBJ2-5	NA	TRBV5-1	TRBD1	CASSRTGAGGETQYF	TGCGCCAGCAGCCGGACAGGGGCCGGAGGGGAGACCCAGTACTTC
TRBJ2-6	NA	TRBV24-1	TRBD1	CAILKQGPNSGANVLTF	TGTGCCATCCTAAAACAGGGGCCGAACTCTGGGGCCAACGTCCTGACTTTC
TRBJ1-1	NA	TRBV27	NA	CASLPQTEAFF	TGTGCCAGCCTCCCCCAGACTGAAGCTTTCTTT
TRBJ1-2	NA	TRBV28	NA	CASRKPGHGTYTF	TGTGCCAGCAGGAAACCGGGCCACGGAACCTACACCTTC
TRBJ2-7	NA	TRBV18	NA	CASSPPIGDNSYEQYF	TGTGCCAGCTCACCCCCTATTGGTGACAACTCCTACGAGCAGTACTTC
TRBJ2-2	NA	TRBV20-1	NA	CSARSDSFTGELFF	TGCAGTGCTAGATCTGACTCGTTTACCGGGGAGCTGTTTTTT
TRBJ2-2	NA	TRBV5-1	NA	CASSKGTGELFF	TGCGCCAGCAGCAAGGGCACCGGGGAGCTGTTTTTT
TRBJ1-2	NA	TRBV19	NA	CASSIRSDYGYTF	TGTGCCAGTAGCATAAGAAGCGACTATGGCTACACCTTC
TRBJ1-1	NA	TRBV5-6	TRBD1	CASRPRQGRNTEAFF	TGTGCCAGCAGACCCCGACAGGGCCGAAACACTGAAGCTTTCTTT